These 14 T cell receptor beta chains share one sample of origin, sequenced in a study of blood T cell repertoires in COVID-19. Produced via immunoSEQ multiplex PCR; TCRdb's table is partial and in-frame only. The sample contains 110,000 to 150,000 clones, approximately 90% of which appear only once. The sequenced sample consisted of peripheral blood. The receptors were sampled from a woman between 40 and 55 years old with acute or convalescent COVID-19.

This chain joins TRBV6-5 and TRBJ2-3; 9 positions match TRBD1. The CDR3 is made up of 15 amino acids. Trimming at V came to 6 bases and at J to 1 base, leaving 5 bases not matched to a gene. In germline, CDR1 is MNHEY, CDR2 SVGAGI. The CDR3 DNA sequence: TGTGCCAGCAGACACCGGACAGGGGGCACAGATACGCAGTATTTT. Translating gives CASRHRTGGTDTQYF.

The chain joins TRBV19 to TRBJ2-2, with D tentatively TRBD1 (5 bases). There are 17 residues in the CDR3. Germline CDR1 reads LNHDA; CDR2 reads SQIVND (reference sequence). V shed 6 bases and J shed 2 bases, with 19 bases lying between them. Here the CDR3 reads CASSPKGFRANTGELFF. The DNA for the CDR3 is TGTGCCAGTAGCCCAAAGGGGTTTCGAGCTAACACCGGGGAGCTGTTTTTT.

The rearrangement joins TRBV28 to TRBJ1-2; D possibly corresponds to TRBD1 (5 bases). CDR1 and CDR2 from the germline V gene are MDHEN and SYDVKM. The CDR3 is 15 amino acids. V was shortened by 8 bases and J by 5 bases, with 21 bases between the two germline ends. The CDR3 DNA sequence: TGTGCCAGCGTATCCGAAGGAACAGGAGGGTATGGCTACACCTTC. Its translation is CASVSEGTGGYGYTF.

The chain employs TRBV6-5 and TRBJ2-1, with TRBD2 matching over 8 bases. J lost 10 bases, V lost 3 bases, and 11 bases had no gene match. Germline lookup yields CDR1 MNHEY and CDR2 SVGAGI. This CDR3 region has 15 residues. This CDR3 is CASSYGAGGTGEQFF. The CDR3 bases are TGTGCCAGCAGTTATGGGGCGGGAGGAACCGGAGAGCAGTTCTTC.

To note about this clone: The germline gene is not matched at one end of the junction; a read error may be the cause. The CDR3 DNA reads as TGTGCCAGCAGCGTTAAGACCGGGACAGGCAACTTT. This encodes CASSVKTGTGNF. The chain combines TRBV9 with TRBJ1-6; 8 bases line up with TRBD1. Germline-derived CDR1 and CDR2 are SGDLS and YYNGEE. CDR3 length: 12 residues.

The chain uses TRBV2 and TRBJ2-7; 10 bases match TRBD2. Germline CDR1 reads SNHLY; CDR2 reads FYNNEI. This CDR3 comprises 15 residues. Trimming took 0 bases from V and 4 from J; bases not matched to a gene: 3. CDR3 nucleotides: TGTGCCAGCAGTGAAGCGGCTAGCGGGAGTTACGAGCAGTACTTC. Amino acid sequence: CASSEAASGSYEQYF.

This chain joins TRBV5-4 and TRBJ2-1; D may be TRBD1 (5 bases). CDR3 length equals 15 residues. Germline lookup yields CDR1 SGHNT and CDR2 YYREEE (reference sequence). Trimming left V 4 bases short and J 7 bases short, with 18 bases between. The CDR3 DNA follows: TGTGCCAGCAGCCCGCCCCTCGGACAAGCGAATGAGCAGTTCTTC. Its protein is CASSPPLGQANEQFF.

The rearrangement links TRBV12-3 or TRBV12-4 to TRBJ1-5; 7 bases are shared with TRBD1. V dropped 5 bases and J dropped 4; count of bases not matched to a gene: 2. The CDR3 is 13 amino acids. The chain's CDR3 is CASSPTGNQPQHF. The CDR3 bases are TGTGCCAGCAGTCCGACAGGGAATCAGCCCCAGCATTTT.

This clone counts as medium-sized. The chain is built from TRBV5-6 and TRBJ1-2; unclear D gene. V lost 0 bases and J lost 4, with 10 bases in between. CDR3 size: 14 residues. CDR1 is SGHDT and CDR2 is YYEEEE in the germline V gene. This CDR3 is CASSLDGVPYGYTF. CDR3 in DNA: TGTGCCAGCAGCTTGGACGGGGTTCCCTATGGCTACACCTTC.

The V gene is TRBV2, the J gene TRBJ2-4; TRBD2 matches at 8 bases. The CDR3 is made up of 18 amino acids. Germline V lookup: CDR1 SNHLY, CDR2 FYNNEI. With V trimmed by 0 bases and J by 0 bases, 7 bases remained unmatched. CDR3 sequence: CASSEALPRGVAKNIQYF. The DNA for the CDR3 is TGTGCCAGCAGTGAAGCGCTTCCGCGGGGGGTAGCCAAAAACATTCAGTACTTC.

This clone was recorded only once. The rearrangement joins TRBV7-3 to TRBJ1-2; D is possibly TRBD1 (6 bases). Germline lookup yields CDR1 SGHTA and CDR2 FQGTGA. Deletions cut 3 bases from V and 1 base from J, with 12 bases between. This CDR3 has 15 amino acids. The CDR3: CASSFRTVLNYGYTF. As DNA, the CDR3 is TGTGCCAGCAGCTTCCGGACAGTACTTAACTATGGCTACACCTTC.

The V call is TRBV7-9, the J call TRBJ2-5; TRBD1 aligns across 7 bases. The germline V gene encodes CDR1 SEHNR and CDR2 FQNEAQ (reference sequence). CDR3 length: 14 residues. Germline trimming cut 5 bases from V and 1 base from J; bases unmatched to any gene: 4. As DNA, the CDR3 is TGTGCCAGCAGCAAACAGGGGATCCAAGAGACCCAGTACTTC. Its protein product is CASSKQGIQETQYF.

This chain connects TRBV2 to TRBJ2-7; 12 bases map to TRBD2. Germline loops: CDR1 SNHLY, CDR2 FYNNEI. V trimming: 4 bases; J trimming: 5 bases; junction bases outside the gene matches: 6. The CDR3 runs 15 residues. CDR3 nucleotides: TGTGCCAGCAGTGCCGACCTAGCGGGAGGGCACGAGCAGTACTTC. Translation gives CASSADLAGGHEQYF.

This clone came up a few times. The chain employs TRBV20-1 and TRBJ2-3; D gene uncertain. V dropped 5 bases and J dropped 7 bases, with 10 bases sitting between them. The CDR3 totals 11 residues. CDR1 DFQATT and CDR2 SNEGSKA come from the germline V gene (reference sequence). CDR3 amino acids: CSASPRYTQYF. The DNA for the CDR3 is TGCAGTGCTTCCCCCCGGTATACGCAGTATTTT.